The 23 T cell receptor beta chains presented below share a single source sample, sequenced in a study of beta chain features in type 1 diabetes. General observations from the study: Shortening that was moderate but significant affected the TCRB CDR3s of Type 1 diabetes patients in all four CD4+ subsets.

Every isolated RNA sample was fully reverse transcribed, so sequencing captured expressed TCRB transcripts. Clones were read by immunoSEQ multiplex PCR, and TCRdb kept only the in-frame ones, dropping some. The sample includes about 640,000 clones, roughly an eighth of them seen just once. These TCRs' antigens remain unknown. Sequencing was performed on naive CD4+ T cells from blood. The receptor source for this set is a man aged 25-45 years with type 1 diabetes.

This chain joins TRBV7-2 and TRBJ1-2, with D tentatively TRBD1 (5 bases). V shed 2 bases and J shed 7 bases, with 11 bases lying between them. Germline V gene sequence: CDR1 SGHTA, CDR2 FQGNSA. The CDR3 loop spans 13 amino acids. CDR3 nucleotides: TGTGCCAGCAGCTTATCAGGGAAAGCTGGCTACACCTTC. Protein product: CASSLSGKAGYTF.

The table lists this clone with a few counts. The genes are TRBV5-4 and TRBJ1-2, with D maybe TRBD1 (6 bases). Germline CDR1 and CDR2: SGHNT and YYREEE (reference sequence). The CDR3 is 13 amino acids. Trimming took 5 bases from V and 9 from J, leaving 17 bases between them. The DNA for the CDR3 is TGTGCCAGCAGAGGGGGGGAGGCTAATCGCTACACCTTC. It specifies CASRGGEANRYTF.

This clone was observed a few times. The gene calls are TRBV25-1 and TRBJ2-7; 7 bases line up with TRBD1. Germline V gene lookup returns CDR1 MGHDK and CDR2 SYGVNS. The V and J ends lost 5 bases and 5 bases, in that order; junction bases with no gene match: 12. This CDR3 comprises 15 residues. DNA for the CDR3: TGTGCCAGCAGTCGACCCGACAGGGCGGCGGACGAGCAGTACTTC. Translation gives CASSRPDRAADEQYF.

This clone came up a few times. J is TRBJ2-7 and V is TRBV7-2; TRBD1 matches at 8 bases. Germline trimming cut 5 bases from V and 2 bases from J; bases unmatched to any gene: 2. This CDR3 region has 13 residues. Germline assignment: CDR1 SGHTA and CDR2 FQGNSA. The CDR3: CASSNRGTYEQYF. CDR3 nucleotide sequence: TGTGCCAGCAGCAACAGGGGGACCTACGAGCAGTACTTC.

The chain links TRBV5-1 to TRBJ2-2; D might be TRBD1 or TRBD2, each matching 5 bases. The CDR3 spans 15 residues. With 0 bases removed from V and 3 bases from J, the gap between germline ends came to 9 bases. Germline CDR1 reads SGHRS; CDR2 reads YFSETQ. The CDR3 protein is CASSLGDPYTGELFF. The DNA for the CDR3 is TGCGCCAGCAGCTTGGGGGACCCGTACACCGGGGAGCTGTTTTTT. Combining the CDR3 with reference TRBV5-1 and TRBJ2-2 gives the whole variable domain KAGVTQTPRYLIKTRGQQVTLSCSPISGHRSVSWYQQTPGQGLQFLFEYFSETQRNKGNFPGRFSGRQFSNSRSEMNVSTLELGDSALYLCASSLGDPYTGELFFGEGSRLTVL.

The table lists this clone with a few counts. The V and J genes are TRBV18 and TRBJ2-7; the D gene is possibly TRBD2 (6 bases). Germline V gives CDR1 KGHSH, CDR2 LQKENI. The CDR3 covers 12 residues. V gave up 3 bases and J gave up 5 bases, with 8 bases separating them. CDR3 in DNA: TGTGCCAGCTCACCGCGGGGAGACGAGCAGTACTTC. Its protein is CASSPRGDEQYF.

This clone has at least ten counts. The V gene is TRBV23-1, the J gene TRBJ1-6; 8 positions agree with TRBD1. TRBV23-1 is reported as an ORF; its role is uncertain. The CDR3 contains 15 residues. Germline trimming cut 8 bases from V and 5 bases from J; bases unmatched to any gene: 8. The CDR3 protein is CASGDRGWDNSPLHF. The CDR3 DNA follows: TGCGCCAGCGGCGACAGGGGATGGGATAATTCACCCCTCCACTTT.

This clone was counted only a few times. This rearrangement joins TRBV5-4 to TRBJ1-2, with 9 nucleotides matching TRBD1. The trim removed 0 bases at V and 4 bases at J, leaving 4 bases unmatched. CDR1 is SGHNT and CDR2 is YYREEE in the germline V gene (reference sequence). The CDR3 length is 15 residues. For the CDR3, the DNA is TGTGCCAGCAGCTTGGGCGGACAGGGGACCTATGGCTACACCTTC. This gives the protein CASSLGGQGTYGYTF.

The chain recombines TRBV6-6 with TRBJ1-6; D remains unclear. This CDR3 comprises 15 residues. Trimming took 4 bases from V and 0 from J, leaving 7 bases between them. Germline CDR1 reads MNHNY; CDR2 reads SVGAGI (reference sequence). The CDR3 sequence is CASSFSSSYNSPLHF. As DNA, the CDR3 is TGTGCCAGCAGTTTTTCTAGCTCCTATAATTCACCCCTCCACTTT.

This clone showed up just a few times. The V gene is TRBV29-1, the J gene TRBJ1-5, with D possibly matching TRBD1 (6 bases). V was shortened by 3 bases and J by 6 bases, with 12 bases between the two germline ends. Germline V gene data show CDR1 as SQVTM and CDR2 as ANQGSEA. CDR3 size: 13 residues. The CDR3 loop is CSVEWGAGQPQHF. The CDR3 coding sequence is TGCAGCGTTGAGTGGGGGGCCGGTCAGCCCCAGCATTTT.

The rearrangement links TRBV6-5 to TRBJ2-7; TRBD2 agrees at 10 bases. The germline V gene has CDR1 MNHEY and CDR2 SVGAGI. J lost 3 bases, V lost 6 bases, and 8 bases had no gene match. The CDR3 contains 15 residues. CDR3 sequence: CASRKQLAGSYEQYF. The CDR3 DNA reads as TGTGCCAGCAGAAAACAACTAGCGGGGAGCTACGAGCAGTACTTC.

This clone appeared a few times. This chain links TRBV29-1 with TRBJ2-1, with D perhaps matching TRBD1 (5 bases). This CDR3 is 14 amino acids long. CDR1 and CDR2 from the germline V gene are SQVTM and ANQGSEA. V lost 6 bases and J lost 0, with 12 bases in between. Here the CDR3 reads CSVRQSHSYNEQFF. In nucleotides, the CDR3 is TGCAGCGTGCGACAGAGTCACTCCTACAATGAGCAGTTCTTC.

This clone was counted between two and nine times. J is TRBJ2-7 and V is TRBV11-2; D is uncertain. V lost 6 bases and J lost 4, with 16 bases in between. Germline V gives CDR1 SGHAT, CDR2 FQNNGV. The CDR3 has 14 amino acids. This CDR3 reads CASSIGPPLYEQYF. DNA for the CDR3: TGTGCCAGCAGTATCGGGCCCCCACTATACGAGCAGTACTTC.

The gene calls are TRBV10-2 and TRBJ1-2; D is unresolved. The germline CDR1 and CDR2 sequences are WSHSY and SAAADI. This CDR3 has 12 amino acids. Trimming pared 4 bases from V and 6 bases from J, leaving 9 bases between. The CDR3 DNA reads as TGCGCCAGCAGTGCCCGAACGGATGGCTACACCTTC. Its translation is CASSARTDGYTF.

V and J are TRBV7-2 and TRBJ2-1; D gene uncertain. This CDR3 has 16 residues. The V and J ends lost 1 base and 0 bases respectively, with 10 bases between them. Germline V CDR1 and CDR2: SGHTA, FQGNSA. The CDR3 DNA sequence: TGTGCCAGCAGCTTAGAGGCACCGAGCTCCTACAATGAGCAGTTCTTC. Its translation: CASSLEAPSSYNEQFF.

The V and J genes are TRBV9 and TRBJ1-4, with 10 bases that match TRBD1. The V segment lost 4 bases and the J segment 8 bases; nucleotides outside the gene matches: 8. This CDR3 is 15 amino acids long. Germline V gene data show CDR1 as SGDLS and CDR2 as YYNGEE. CDR3 nucleotides: TGTGCCAGCAGCAAAAGGGGGACAGGGGAGGAAAAACTGTTTTTT. Residues: CASSKRGTGEEKLFF. Supplemented by reference TRBV9 and TRBJ1-4, the full variable domain reads DSGVTQTPKHLITATGQRVTLRCSPRSGDLSVYWYQQSLDQGLQFLIQYYNGEERAKGNILERFSAQQFPDLHSELNLSSLELGDSALYFCASSKRGTGEEKLFFGSGTQLSVL.

This clone was observed a handful of times. The chain links TRBV27 to TRBJ2-3, with 7 bases that match TRBD2. After removal of 5 bases from V and 3 bases from J, the junction contained 8 bases not matched to a gene. Germline V gene data show CDR1 as MNHEY and CDR2 as SMNVEV (reference sequence). This CDR3 has 15 amino acids. The CDR3 nucleotides read TGTGCCAGCAGTGCGGGAGTAAGAGGGACAGATACGCAGTATTTT. Protein product: CASSAGVRGTDTQYF.

V is TRBV6-6 and J is TRBJ2-5; 7 nucleotides line up with TRBD1. This CDR3 contains 15 residues. Germline V lookup: CDR1 MNHNY, CDR2 SVGAGI (reference sequence). V was pared by 2 bases and J by 5 bases, with 8 bases of the junction left unmatched. The CDR3 sequence: CASSYARQGPETQYF. The CDR3 DNA is TGTGCCAGCAGTTACGCGCGACAGGGTCCCGAGACCCAGTACTTC.

This chain joins TRBV12-5 and TRBJ2-1; maybe TRBD2 (6 bases). V lost 7 bases and J 6 bases, leaving 16 bases between the germline ends. CDR1 and CDR2 from the germline V gene are LGHNT and FRNRAP. This CDR3 has 14 residues. The CDR3 nucleotides read TGTGCTAGTGCCGGGGGACCCCAGAGCAATGAGCAGTTCTTC. It specifies CASAGGPQSNEQFF.

Details on this clone: One end of the junction varies from germline; a read error may be responsible. J is TRBJ2-7 and V is TRBV4-3; D is tentatively TRBD1 or TRBD2 (5 bases each). Germline V gene data show CDR1 as LGHNA and CDR2 as YSLEER. The CDR3 length is 17 residues. The CDR3 here is CASSQDGGTRIPYVQYF. CDR3 DNA sequence: TGCGCCAGCAGCCAAGATGGGGGTACGAGGATTCCCTACGTGCAGTACTTC.

The genes are TRBV10-3 and TRBJ2-2; TRBD1 matches at 8 bases. CDR1 is ENHRY, CDR2 SYGVKD, per germline. V lost 5 bases to trimming and J lost 5 bases; unmatched junction nucleotides: 7. The CDR3 length is 15 residues. Here the CDR3 DNA reads TGTGCCATCAGTTCCTTGGACAGGGAGACCGGGGAGCTGTTTTTT. It yields the protein CAISSLDRETGELFF.

This clone has just a few counts. The chain combines TRBV6-6 with TRBJ2-5, with D unresolved. The CDR3 loop spans 13 amino acids. The V gene's germline CDR1 is MNHNY and CDR2 SVGAGI (reference sequence). V lost 7 bases, J lost 5 bases, and 14 bases lay in between. In nucleotides, the CDR3 is TGTGCCAGCAAAGAGACCGCTCGGGAGACCCAGTACTTC. Protein sequence: CASKETARETQYF.

The V call is TRBV5-1, the J call TRBJ1-5, with 7 bases that match TRBD1. V was pared by 3 bases and J by 2 bases, with 5 bases of the junction left unmatched. This CDR3 is built from 15 residues. Germline V gene sequence: CDR1 SGHRS, CDR2 YFSETQ. CDR3: CASSSGQDGNQPQHF. The CDR3 DNA sequence: TGCGCCAGCAGCTCCGGACAGGATGGCAATCAGCCCCAGCATTTT.